The 3 T cell receptor beta chains reported below all come from one sample, sequenced in a study of cytomegalovirus exposure and HLA in healthy donors. The PCR had 60 Vbeta and 13 Jbeta primers. Profiled with immunoSEQ multiplex PCR; TCRdb holds only in-frame clones, not every one. In the table there are some 70,000 clones, over 75% of which are singletons. The sequenced sample was PBMCs. All receptors come from a male donor in good health and CMV-seropositive.

This clone was seen a few times. The CDR3 protein is CASSVRGGLNTEAFF. The DNA for the CDR3 is TGTGCCAGCAGCGTACGCGGAGGACTGAACACTGAAGCTTTCTTT. The chain employs TRBV21-1 and TRBJ1-1. TRBV21-1 is tagged as a pseudogene. The CDR3 totals 15 residues.

J is TRBJ2-5 and V is TRBV5-8, with D unclear. The CDR3 has 13 residues. The germline gives CDR1 SGHTS, CDR2 YDEGEE. The V gene lost 4 bases and the J gene lost 0 bases, with 7 bases spanning the gap. This chain's CDR3 is CASSPYNQETQYF. CDR3 coding DNA: TGTGCCAGCAGCCCGTACAACCAAGAGACCCAGTACTTC.

V is TRBV9 and J is TRBJ2-7; 9 bases are shared with TRBD2. In germline, CDR1 is SGDLS, CDR2 YYNGEE. The CDR3 has 15 residues. J gave up 3 bases and V 0 bases, and 4 bases lay outside the gene matches. The chain's CDR3 is CASSVEGSGGYEQYF. The CDR3 region has the DNA TGTGCCAGCAGCGTAGAGGGTAGCGGGGGCTACGAGCAGTACTTC.